These 27 T cell receptor beta chains share one sample of origin, sequenced in a study of T-cell reconstitution after alpha-beta-depleted transplantation in children. Unique molecular identifiers tagged the TCRbeta library. In TCRdb, the PCR reads were re-called with MiXCR into one record per CDR3 protein. The sample yields 84,000 or so distinct CDR3 sequences, 15% to 17% seen once. This material consisted of PBMCs, mostly from graft donor cells, taken 180 days after TCRalphabeta/CD19-depleted stem cell transplant. All receptors come from a male patient aged 2-15 years who had a stem cell transplant for acute lymphoblastic leukemia, so the T cells may come from the graft donor.

This clonotype was counted a few times. CDR3 DNA: TGCGCCAGCAGCTCACAGTCAGGGAACACCGGGGAGCTGTTTTTT. Encoded protein: CASSSQSGNTGELFF. The chain combines TRBV5-1 with TRBJ2-2; no firm D call. The CDR3 loop spans 15 amino acids. The V end lost 3 bases, the J end lost 1 base, and 10 bases lay between the germline ends. Germline loops: CDR1 SGHRS, CDR2 YFSETQ.

A few counts support this clonotype. The chain employs TRBV28 and TRBJ2-1; no reliable D call. The V end was cut by 5 bases, the J end by 7 bases, with 24 bases between. Germline V CDR1 and CDR2: MDHEN, SYDVKM. This CDR3 region has 17 residues. CDR3 residues: CASSPHPHRRHRNEQFF. CDR3 in DNA: TGTGCCAGCAGTCCTCACCCACATAGAAGACACCGAAATGAGCAGTTCTTC.

This clonotype was observed a few times. J is TRBJ1-1 and V is TRBV7-9; a weak D match, TRBD1 (5 bases). Trimming took 5 bases from V and 0 from J, leaving 10 bases between them. Germline V gene sequence: CDR1 SEHNR, CDR2 FQNEAQ (reference sequence). The CDR3 sequence is 14 residues long. The CDR3 DNA reads as TGTGCCAGCAGCCGAGACAGCATGAACACTGAAGCTTTCTTT. It translates to CASSRDSMNTEAFF.

This clonotype occurred many times. The gene calls are TRBV5-1 and TRBJ2-1, with 10 bases identical to TRBD2. The germline V gene encodes CDR1 SGHRS and CDR2 YFSETQ. The CDR3 spans 16 residues. The ends lost 5 bases at V and 5 bases at J; junction bases unmatched: 10. The CDR3 here is CASRLTIAGGDNEQFF. For the CDR3, the DNA is TGCGCCAGCAGGCTAACGATAGCGGGGGGAGACAATGAGCAGTTCTTC.

This clonotype was counted only a few times. J is TRBJ2-7 and V is TRBV20-1, with 9 bases identical to TRBD1. With V trimmed by 6 bases and J by 1 base, 4 bases remained unmatched. Looked up from germline, CDR1 is DFQATT and CDR2 is SNEGSKA (reference sequence). This CDR3 region has 13 residues. The CDR3 spells CSATGTGSYEQYF. The CDR3 bases are TGCAGTGCAACCGGGACAGGGTCCTACGAGCAGTACTTC.

The chain joins TRBV12-5 to TRBJ2-1; D gene uncertain. Germline CDR1 reads LGHNT; CDR2 reads FRNRAP. Between the trimmed V and J ends, which lost 6 bases and 6 bases, there was a span of 12 bases. The CDR3 runs to 13 residues. CDR3 sequence: CASGPHDTNEQFF. The CDR3 nucleotides read TGTGCTAGTGGGCCTCATGACACCAATGAGCAGTTCTTC. Full variable domain (remainder filled in from reference TRBV12-5 and TRBJ2-1): DARVTQTPRHKVTEMGQEVTMRCQPILGHNTVFWYRQTMMQGLELLAYFRNRAPLDDSGMPKDRFSAEMPDATLATLKIQPSEPRDSAVYFCASGPHDTNEQFFGPGTRLTVL.

This sequence joins TRBV4-3 and TRBJ2-7, with D unclear. The CDR3 length is 15 residues. Germline V gives CDR1 LGHNA, CDR2 YSLEER. Trimming cost V 0 bases and J 2 bases, with 11 bases left between them. The CDR3 is CASSQEGSNTYEQYF. In DNA, the CDR3 is TGCGCCAGCAGCCAAGAGGGCAGTAATACCTACGAGCAGTACTTC.

The CDR3 region has the DNA TGTGCCAGCAGCGAGACAAAGCCCAATGAGCAGTTCTTC. This encodes CASSETKPNEQFF. The chain recombines TRBV6-2 or TRBV6-3 with TRBJ2-1; D is unresolved. The V gene's germline CDR1 is MNHEY and CDR2 SVGEGT. The V gene lost 6 bases and the J gene lost 6 bases, with 12 bases spanning the gap. The CDR3 is made up of 13 amino acids.

This clonotype was counted only a few times. V usage is TRBV20-1 and J usage is TRBJ1-5; 7 positions match TRBD1. V lost 1 base, J lost 3 bases, and 9 bases stayed unmatched. The CDR3 is 16 amino acids. Germline V gene lookup returns CDR1 DFQATT and CDR2 SNEGSKA (reference sequence). CDR3 nucleotides: TGCAGTGCTAGAGGCAGGGGGTCATTTAACAATCAGCCCCAGCATTTT. It translates to CSARGRGSFNNQPQHF.

Only a few counts were recorded for this clonotype. The gene calls are TRBV7-7 and TRBJ2-7; a possible D gene is TRBD1 (5 bases). Trimming removed 5 bases at V and 0 bases at J, with 17 bases between. This CDR3 spans 16 amino acids. Germline assignment: CDR1 SSHAT and CDR2 FNYEAQ (reference sequence). This CDR3 is CASSVGDSASSYEQYF. CDR3 in DNA: TGTGCCAGCAGCGTCGGAGACAGTGCGAGCTCCTACGAGCAGTACTTC.

This clonotype was seen repeatedly, ten times or more. The CDR3 reads CASSQVASAAQSLHF. The CDR3 region has the DNA TGCGCCAGCAGCCAAGTAGCCTCGGCGGCCCAAAGCCTCCACTTT. The V and J genes are TRBV4-1 and TRBJ1-6; D remains ambiguous. V was shortened by 1 base and J by 15 bases, with 19 bases between the two germline ends. CDR3 length: 15 amino acids. Germline CDR1 reads MGHRA; CDR2 reads YSYEKL.

This clonotype has at least ten counts. The chain uses TRBV12-3 or TRBV12-4 and TRBJ1-5, with D hard to call. Between the trimmed V and J ends, which lost 4 bases and 0 bases, there was a span of 13 bases. This CDR3 is 16 amino acids long. The DNA for the CDR3 is TGTGCCAGCAGTTCCTATCTTTGGGTTAGCAATCAGCCCCAGCATTTT. Translation gives CASSSYLWVSNQPQHF.

This clonotype was picked up a small number of times. The CDR3 reads CASSLPYEQYF. CDR3 nucleotide sequence: TGTGCCAGCAGTTTACCGTACGAGCAGTACTTC. This chain links TRBV28 with TRBJ2-7, with D unclear. Germline V gene data show CDR1 as MDHEN and CDR2 as SYDVKM. The CDR3 sequence is 11 residues long. Trimming pared 2 bases from V and 4 bases from J, leaving 3 bases between.

V is TRBV18 and J is TRBJ2-7, with 8 bases that match TRBD2. V was clipped by 5 bases and J by 4 bases; unmatched bases: 10. From germline, CDR1 is KGHSH and CDR2 LQKENI. The CDR3 loop spans 15 amino acids. The CDR3 here is CASSKPGLGVYEQYF. The CDR3 coding sequence is TGTGCCAGCTCAAAGCCGGGACTAGGTGTTTACGAGCAGTACTTC.

This clonotype was counted at least ten times. The J gene is TRBJ1-5, the V gene TRBV15; no reliable D call. Germline CDR1 LNHNV, CDR2 YYDKDF (reference sequence). The CDR3 covers 17 residues. The V end lost 0 bases, the J end lost 0 bases, and 12 bases lay between the germline ends. Here the CDR3 reads CATSREEQTYSNQPQHF. The CDR3 nucleotides read TGTGCCACCAGCAGAGAGGAACAGACTTATAGCAATCAGCCCCAGCATTTT.

This clonotype was detected ten times or more. The chain combines TRBV5-1 with TRBJ2-3; 7 bases line up with TRBD2. This CDR3 has 16 amino acids. From germline, CDR1 is SGHRS and CDR2 YFSETQ. The junction had 16 bases not matched to a gene; V was cut back by 1 base and J by 11 bases. The CDR3 nucleotides are TGCGCCAGCAGCTTGCGTTCTCGAGGCGGGGGAGGCATGCAGTATTTT. This translates into CASSLRSRGGGGMQYF.

V is TRBV29-1 and J is TRBJ1-2; D is undetermined. CDR1 and CDR2 from the germline V gene are SQVTM and ANQGSEA. V lost 7 bases and J lost 0, with 15 bases in between. The CDR3 has 14 residues. The CDR3 sequence: CSALGSLANYGYTF. CDR3 coding DNA: TGCAGCGCTCTTGGCAGCTTAGCTAACTATGGCTACACCTTC.

This chain's CDR3 is CASSHPGELFF. The CDR3 DNA reads TGTGCCAGCAGCCATCCCGGGGAGCTGTTTTTT. The chain is built from TRBV3-1 and TRBJ2-2; D unresolved. The CDR3 is 11 residues long. Trimming took 3 bases from V and 6 from J, leaving 2 bases between them. Looked up from germline, CDR1 is LGHDT and CDR2 is YNNKEL (reference sequence). The whole variable domain, remainder taken from reference TRBV3-1 and TRBJ2-2, is DTAVSQTPKYLVTQMGNDKSIKCEQNLGHDTMYWYKQDSKKFLKIMFSYNNKELIINETVPNRFSPKSPDKAHLNLHINSLELGDSAVYFCASSHPGELFFGEGSRLTVL.

Turning to this clonotype: Compared with germline, one end of the junction differs, possibly owing to a read error. The rearrangement joins TRBV27 to TRBJ1-5; 9 bases fit TRBD1. Germline V gene lookup returns CDR1 MNHEY and CDR2 SMNVEV (reference sequence). This CDR3 region has 15 residues. The CDR3 reads CAGSPGQGINQPQHF. DNA for the CDR3: TGTGCCGGCAGTCCGGGACAGGGCATAAATCAGCCCCAGCATTTT.

This clonotype was detected only a few times. The rearrangement uses TRBV5-6 and TRBJ2-7; D not certain. Germline V gene lookup returns CDR1 SGHDT and CDR2 YYEEEE. This CDR3 has 11 amino acids. Trimming pared 4 bases from V and 3 bases from J, leaving 5 bases between. CDR3 sequence: CASSRLYEQYF. CDR3 nucleotide sequence: TGTGCCAGCAGCCGACTCTACGAGCAGTACTTC.

This clonotype was detected a few times. The genes are TRBV12-3 or TRBV12-4 and TRBJ2-7, with TRBD1 matching 10 bases. J gave up 6 bases and V 4 bases, and 0 bases lay outside the gene matches. The CDR3 totals 12 residues. The CDR3 DNA is TGTGCCAGCAGTTGGACAGGGGGCGAGCAGTACTTC. This codes for CASSWTGGEQYF.

V usage is TRBV5-1 and J usage is TRBJ2-3; a possible D gene is TRBD2 (6 bases). CDR3 length: 18 residues. Germline assignment: CDR1 SGHRS and CDR2 YFSETQ. V gave up 6 bases and J gave up 0 bases, with 23 bases separating them. The CDR3 sequence: CASTFGISGSASTDTQYF. CDR3 coding DNA: TGCGCCAGCACCTTCGGTATTAGCGGAAGTGCTAGCACAGATACGCAGTATTTT.

The rearrangement links TRBV10-1 to TRBJ2-2; the D call may be TRBD1 or TRBD2 (5 bases each). CDR1 WNHNN and CDR2 SYGVQD come from the germline V gene (reference sequence). V lost 5 bases to trimming and J lost 4 bases, with 11 bases between them. CDR3 length equals 14 residues. CDR3 in DNA: TGCGCCAGCAGTTCGGGGCAGGGCACCGGGGAGCTGTTTTTT. This encodes CASSSGQGTGELFF.

In this sample, this clonotype turned up many times. The rearrangement uses TRBV20-1 and TRBJ2-1; 11 bases are shared with TRBD2. This CDR3 spans 17 amino acids. V was pared by 1 base and J by 3 bases, with 8 bases of the junction left unmatched. Germline-derived CDR1 and CDR2 are DFQATT and SNEGSKA (reference sequence). CDR3 bases: TGCAGTGCTAGAGCCACTAGCGGGGGCCCTATCTACAATGAGCAGTTCTTC. It specifies CSARATSGGPIYNEQFF.

The CDR3 sequence: CASSPGTGGGETQYF. In DNA form, the CDR3 reads TGCGCCAGCAGCCCCGGGACAGGGGGAGGGGAGACCCAGTACTTC. The chain recombines TRBV4-1 with TRBJ2-5; 11 nucleotides align to TRBD1. J was trimmed by 5 bases and V by 4 bases; bases with no gene match: 6. This CDR3 spans 15 amino acids. Germline V gene data show CDR1 as MGHRA and CDR2 as YSYEKL.

This clonotype was seen a handful of times. This chain joins TRBV12-3 or TRBV12-4 and TRBJ2-1; a weak D match, TRBD2 (5 bases). The V and J ends lost 5 bases and 5 bases respectively, with 13 bases between them. The CDR3 consists of 14 residues. The CDR3 DNA reads TGTGCCAGCAGTGAACTAGTTAACGACAATGAGCAGTTCTTC. Amino acids: CASSELVNDNEQFF.

This chain uses TRBV7-2 with TRBJ2-3; D gene uncertain. From germline, CDR1 is SGHTA and CDR2 FQGNSA. The CDR3 consists of 15 residues. The V end was cut by 1 base, the J end by 0 bases, with 8 bases between. In nucleotides, the CDR3 is TGTGCCAGCAGCTTAGGTACTCCCAGCACAGATACGCAGTATTTT. This translates into CASSLGTPSTDTQYF.